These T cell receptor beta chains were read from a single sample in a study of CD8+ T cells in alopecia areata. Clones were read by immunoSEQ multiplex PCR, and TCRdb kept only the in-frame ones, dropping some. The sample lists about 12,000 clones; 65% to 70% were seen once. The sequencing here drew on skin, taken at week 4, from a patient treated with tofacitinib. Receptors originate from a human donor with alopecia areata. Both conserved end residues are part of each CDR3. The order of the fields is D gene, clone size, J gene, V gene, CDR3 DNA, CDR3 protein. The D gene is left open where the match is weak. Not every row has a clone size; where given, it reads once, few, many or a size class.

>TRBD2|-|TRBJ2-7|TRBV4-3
TGCGCCAGCAGCCAGTCGAGCGGGGGGCTAAACGAGCAGTACTTC
CASSQSSGGLNEQYF
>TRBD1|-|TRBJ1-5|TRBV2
TGTGCCAGCAATGCCCAGGACAGGGAAAATCAGCCCCAGCATTTT
CASNAQDRENQPQHF
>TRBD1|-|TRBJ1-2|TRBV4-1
TGCGCCAGCAGCCAAGATGCGAGTGACAGGGGAGGCTACACCTTC
CASSQDASDRGGYTF
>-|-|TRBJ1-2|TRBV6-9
TGTGCCAGCAGTCGGACCGGGCCTTACGGAAAGACTTACGGAAAGACCTATGGCTACACCTTC
CASSRTGPYGKTYGKTYGYTF
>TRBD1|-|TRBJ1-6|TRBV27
TGTGCCAGCAGTCGACAGGGAAGCGCCTATAATTCACCCCTCCACTTT
CASSRQGSAYNSPLHF
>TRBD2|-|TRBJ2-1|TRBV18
TGTGCCAGCTCACCAAGCGGGGGCCTTTACTACAATGAGCAGTTCTTC
CASSPSGGLYYNEQFF
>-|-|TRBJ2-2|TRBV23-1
TGCGCCAGCAGCCAAGATGGTCAAGGGTTGAGCGGGGAGCTGTTTTTT
CASSQDGQGLSGELFF
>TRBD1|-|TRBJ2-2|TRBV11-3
TGTGCCAGCAGTTCTCAGGGGGCGGTAACCGGGGAGCTGTTTTTT
CASSSQGAVTGELFF
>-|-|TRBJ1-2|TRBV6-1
TGTGCCAGCAGTCGTGGGGCGGCCACTAACTATGGCTACACCTTC
CASSRGAATNYGYTF
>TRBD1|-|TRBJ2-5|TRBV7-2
TGTGCCAGCAGCTTAGGGCAGGGGGTGCAAGAGACCCAGTACTTC
CASSLGQGVQETQYF
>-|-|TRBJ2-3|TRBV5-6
TGTGCCAGCAGCTTTTCGTTGTATACGCAGTATTTT
CASSFSLYTQYF
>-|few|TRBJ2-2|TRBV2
TGTGCCAGCAGTGTGGCGTACACCGGGGAGCTGTTTTTT
CASSVAYTGELFF
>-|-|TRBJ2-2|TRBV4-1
TGCGCCAGCAGCCAACGACCGAGTGACGGCACCGGGGAGCTGTTTTTT
CASSQRPSDGTGELFF
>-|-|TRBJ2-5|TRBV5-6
TGTGCCAGCAGCTTGTCGGGGGGACACCTAATTGGGGAGACCCAGTACTTC
CASSLSGGHLIGETQYF
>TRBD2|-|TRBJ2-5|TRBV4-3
TGCGCCAGCAGCCAAGAGACTAGCGGGGCGTACCAAGAGACCCAGTACTTC
CASSQETSGAYQETQYF
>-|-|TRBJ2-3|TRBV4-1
TGCGCCAGCAGCCAAAGAGCTAGTTCAACAGATACGCAGTATTTT
CASSQRASSTDTQYF
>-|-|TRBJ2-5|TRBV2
TGTGCCAGCCGAAGGGAGGACGTGGAGACCCAGTACTTC
CASRREDVETQYF
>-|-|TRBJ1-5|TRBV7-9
TGTGCCAGCAGGGAACTGGACGCCGGTAGGGAGCCCCAGCATTTT
CASRELDAGREPQHF
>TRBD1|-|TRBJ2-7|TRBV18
TGTGCCAGCTCACCGGACAGGGTCGAGCAGTACTTC
CASSPDRVEQYF
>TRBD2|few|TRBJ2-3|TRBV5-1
TGCGCCAGCAGCTTGGGCTGGAGCGGGGGGGCATCGGATACGCAGTATTTT
CASSLGWSGGASDTQYF
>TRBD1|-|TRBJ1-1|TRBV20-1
TGCAGTGCTAGCGACAGGGTGGGGGCTTTCTTT
CSASDRVGAFF
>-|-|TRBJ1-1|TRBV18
TGTGCCAGCTCACCGGTATCCGAAGCCTTCTTT
CASSPVSEAFF
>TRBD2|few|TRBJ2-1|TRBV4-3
TGCGCCAGCAGCCAAGATCACGGGGGGGGGAATGAGCAGTTCTTC
CASSQDHGGGNEQFF
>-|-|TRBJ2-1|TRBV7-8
TGTGCCAGCAGCTTATACGGACATTACAATGAGCAGTTCTTC
CASSLYGHYNEQFF
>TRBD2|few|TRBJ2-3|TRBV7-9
TGTGCCAGCAGCCCTTGGGACTACACAGATACGCAGTATTTT
CASSPWDYTDTQYF
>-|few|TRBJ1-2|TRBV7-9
TGTGCCAGCAGCGACACGTACGCTAACTATGGCTACACCTTC
CASSDTYANYGYTF